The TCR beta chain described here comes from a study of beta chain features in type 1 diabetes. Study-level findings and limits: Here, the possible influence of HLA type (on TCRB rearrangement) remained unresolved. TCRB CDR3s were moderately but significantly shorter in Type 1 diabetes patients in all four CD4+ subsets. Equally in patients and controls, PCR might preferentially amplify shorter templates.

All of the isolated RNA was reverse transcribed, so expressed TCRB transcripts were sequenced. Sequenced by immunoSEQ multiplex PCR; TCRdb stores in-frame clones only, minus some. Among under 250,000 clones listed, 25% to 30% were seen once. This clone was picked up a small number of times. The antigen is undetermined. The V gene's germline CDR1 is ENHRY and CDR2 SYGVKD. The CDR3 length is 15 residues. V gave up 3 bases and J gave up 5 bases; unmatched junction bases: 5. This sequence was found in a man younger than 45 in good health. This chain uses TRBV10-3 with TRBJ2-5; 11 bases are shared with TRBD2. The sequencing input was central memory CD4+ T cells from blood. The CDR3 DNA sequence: TGTGCCATCAGTGACGGTAGCGGGAGGGCGGAGACCCAGTACTTC. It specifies CAISDGSGRAETQYF.